This T cell receptor (beta chain) was identified during a study of blood T cell repertoires in COVID-19. Study-level background: There were acute and convalescent COVID-19 samples, and they came from the United States, Italy and Spain.

Germline CDR1 and CDR2: SGHDT and YYEEEE. This CDR3 has 16 residues. The J segment lost 4 bases and the V segment lost 4 bases, leaving 10 bases of the junction unmatched. Per the original methods: The assay estimated nucleated cells by amplifying reference gene primers. Sequencing was performed with immunoSEQ multiplex PCR; in TCRdb, only in-frame clones are kept and a portion is missing. V, J and clone size are those of that table, while D and trimming were read from the DNA. The sample has 150,000 or so clones, roughly nine tenths seen once. Material: PBMCs or T cells enriched from blood (not recorded which). The rearrangement uses TRBV5-6 and TRBJ2-2; 7 bases fit TRBD2. This TCR came from a woman aged 45-60 years who had recovered from COVID-19. The CDR3 nucleotides read TGTGCCAGCAGCCTAGGGCGGGGGTTCCCCACCGGGGAGCTGTTTTTT. This translates into CASSLGRGFPTGELFF.